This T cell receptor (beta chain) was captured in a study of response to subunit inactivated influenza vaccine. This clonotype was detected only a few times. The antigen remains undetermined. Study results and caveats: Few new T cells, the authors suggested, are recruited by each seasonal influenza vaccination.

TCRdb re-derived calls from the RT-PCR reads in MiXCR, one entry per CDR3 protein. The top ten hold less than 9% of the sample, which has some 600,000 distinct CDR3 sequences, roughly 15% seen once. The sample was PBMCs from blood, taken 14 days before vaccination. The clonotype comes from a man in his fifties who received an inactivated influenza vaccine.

The CDR3 DNA sequence: TGCAGTGCTAGAGCGACTGCGGGGGGAATCGATACGCAGTATTTT. Its translation is CSARATAGGIDTQYF. The chain has TRBV20-1 and TRBJ2-3; 8 bases fit TRBD2. V trimming: 1 base; J trimming: 6 bases; junction bases outside the gene matches: 9. CDR3 length: 15 residues. The germline V gene has CDR1 DFQATT and CDR2 SNEGSKA (reference sequence).